Presented here are 30 T cell receptor beta chains from one specimen sequenced in a study of blood T cell repertoires in COVID-19. Libraries were prepared by immunoSEQ multiplex PCR; TCRdb keeps only in-frame clonotypes and omits some of them. This sample has 130,000 to 150,000 clones, with roughly 83% found just once. The sequenced material came from peripheral blood. These receptors all stem from an older woman with COVID-19, enrolled during active disease.

V gene TRBV14 combines with J gene TRBJ2-5; weak D call: TRBD1 (6 bases). Germline V gene data show CDR1 as SGHDN and CDR2 as FVKESK. The CDR3 runs 15 residues. V gave up 0 bases and J gave up 4 bases, with 12 bases separating them. In nucleotides, the CDR3 is TGTGCCAGCAGCCAAGAACAGGGTGTGGGAGAGACCCAGTACTTC. Translation gives CASSQEQGVGETQYF.

This clone has only one observation. In DNA, the CDR3 is TGCGCCAGCAGCTTGCAGGGACTAGCGGGGGTTACCGGGGAGCTGTTTTTT. This codes for CASSLQGLAGVTGELFF. This chain uses TRBV5-1 with TRBJ2-2; 14 nucleotides match TRBD2. The CDR3 extends over 17 amino acids. The germline V gene encodes CDR1 SGHRS and CDR2 YFSETQ. V dropped 1 base and J dropped 5; count of bases not matched to a gene: 4. Together with reference TRBV5-1 and TRBJ2-2, the CDR3 gives the full variable domain: KAGVTQTPRYLIKTRGQQVTLSCSPISGHRSVSWYQQTPGQGLQFLFEYFSETQRNKGNFPGRFSGRQFSNSRSEMNVSTLELGDSALYLCASSLQGLAGVTGELFFGEGSRLTVL.

The rearrangement uses TRBV7-9 and TRBJ2-5; tentative D call: TRBD2 (6 bases). This CDR3 is built from 13 residues. Germline V gene data show CDR1 as SEHNR and CDR2 as FQNEAQ (reference sequence). The ends were cut back, 1 base at V and 5 bases at J, with 8 bases in the middle. CDR3 coding DNA: TGTGCCAGCAGCTTAGGGGGGGTGGAGACCCAGTACTTC. Protein: CASSLGGVETQYF.

The chain combines TRBV7-2 with TRBJ2-7; 9 bases match TRBD2. V gave up 4 bases and J gave up 2 bases; unmatched junction bases: 15. Germline CDR1 reads SGHTA; CDR2 reads FQGNSA. This CDR3 region has 18 residues. The CDR3 is CASSYPRASGGTPYEQYF. DNA of the CDR3: TGTGCCAGCAGCTACCCGAGGGCCAGCGGGGGGACCCCCTACGAGCAGTACTTC.

The rearrangement links TRBV7-2 to TRBJ1-6, with TRBD1 as a possible D gene (6 bases). Germline CDR1 is SGHTA and CDR2 is FQGNSA. V shed 1 base and J shed 8 bases, with 15 bases lying between them. CDR3 size: 16 residues. CDR3 DNA sequence: TGTGCCAGCAGCTTAGTTGGCAGGGGCCACTATTCACCCCTCCACTTT. Translation gives CASSLVGRGHYSPLHF. The full variable domain, completed using reference TRBV7-2 and TRBJ1-6, is GAGVSQSPSNKVTEKGKDVELRCDPISGHTALYWYRQSLGQGLEFLIYFQGNSAPDKSGLPSDRFSAERTGGSVSTLTIQRTQQEDSAVYLCASSLVGRGHYSPLHFGNGTRLTVT.

The chain joins TRBV7-8 to TRBJ1-4; tentative D call: TRBD1 (5 bases). Germline-derived CDR1 and CDR2 are SGHVS and FQNEAQ. This CDR3 spans 16 amino acids. Trimming stripped 0 bases from V and 4 bases from J, with 12 bases between. In DNA form, the CDR3 reads TGTGCCAGCAGCTTAGCGTTGGCAGGGTATAATGAAAAACTGTTTTTT. It translates to CASSLALAGYNEKLFF.

This clone was picked up a small number of times. The J gene is TRBJ2-2, the V gene TRBV6-4; 10 nucleotides agree with TRBD1. The CDR3 runs 16 residues. Germline V gene sequence: CDR1 MRHNA, CDR2 SNTAGT. V shed 5 bases and J 6 bases; nucleotides not matched to a gene: 9. The CDR3 region is CASSLRDRGFSGELFF. CDR3 sequence (DNA): TGTGCCAGCAGTCTCCGGGACAGGGGTTTTTCCGGGGAGCTGTTTTTT.

The chain links TRBV7-9 to TRBJ2-1; 11 nucleotides align to TRBD2. Germline-derived CDR1 and CDR2 are SEHNR and FQNEAQ (reference sequence). Unmatched junction bases numbered 5, after V lost 4 bases and J lost 0 bases. The CDR3 is made up of 17 amino acids. Here the CDR3 reads CASSSTLAGASYNEQFF. CDR3 bases: TGTGCCAGCAGCTCGACACTAGCGGGGGCCTCCTACAATGAGCAGTTCTTC.

The gene calls are TRBV18 and TRBJ2-5; D unresolved. V shed 0 bases and J shed 2 bases, with 22 bases lying between them. Germline lookup yields CDR1 KGHSH and CDR2 LQKENI. There are 19 residues in the CDR3. This chain's CDR3 is CASSPPSASQVVRQETQYF. CDR3 sequence (DNA): TGTGCCAGCTCACCACCGTCTGCTTCCCAGGTAGTGCGTCAAGAGACCCAGTACTTC.

The chain combines TRBV15 with TRBJ2-1; D may be TRBD2 (5 bases). The V gene lost 3 bases and the J gene lost 6 bases, with 12 bases spanning the gap. The CDR3 is 14 amino acids. The germline gives CDR1 LNHNV, CDR2 YYDKDF (reference sequence). Here the CDR3 DNA reads TGTGCCACCAGCAGTACCCCCGGGGTCAATGAGCAGTTCTTC. This sequence encodes CATSSTPGVNEQFF. The whole variable domain, remainder taken from reference TRBV15 and TRBJ2-1, is DAMVIQNPRYQVTQFGKPVTLSCSQTLNHNVMYWYQQKSSQAPKLLFHYYDKDFNNEADTPDNFQSRRPNTSFCFLDIRSPGLGDTAMYLCATSSTPGVNEQFFGPGTRLTVL.

The J gene is TRBJ1-5, the V gene TRBV7-8; D not certain. Trimming cost V 1 base and J 2 bases, with 6 bases left between them. The CDR3 is 14 amino acids. Germline CDR1 is SGHVS and CDR2 is FQNEAQ. Here the CDR3 DNA reads TGTGCCAGCAGCTTAGTCTATGGCAATCAGCCCCAGCATTTT. It translates to CASSLVYGNQPQHF.

The rearrangement links TRBV12-3 or TRBV12-4 to TRBJ1-1; 9 nucleotides agree with TRBD1. CDR3 length equals 13 residues. Trimming removed 6 bases from V and 4 bases from J; junction bases left unmatched: 3. The CDR3 loop is CASRETGGTEAFF. The CDR3 DNA follows: TGTGCCAGCAGAGAGACAGGGGGCACTGAAGCTTTCTTT.

The V call is TRBV29-1, the J call TRBJ1-6, with D tentatively TRBD1 (5 bases). The CDR3 is 15 residues long. V gave up 5 bases and J gave up 8 bases, with 19 bases separating them. Germline lookup yields CDR1 SQVTM and CDR2 ANQGSEA. The CDR3 DNA follows: TGCAGCGTTAGGGATTTAGGGGATCGGGATTCACCCCTCCACTTT. Translating it yields CSVRDLGDRDSPLHF.

The gene calls are TRBV20-1 and TRBJ2-1; D gene unclear. The ends were cut back, 3 bases at V and 7 bases at J, with 7 bases in the middle. Germline V gives CDR1 DFQATT, CDR2 SNEGSKA (reference sequence). The CDR3 spans 11 residues. The CDR3 here is CSASRSNEQFF. CDR3 nucleotides: TGCAGTGCTAGCCGGTCTAATGAGCAGTTCTTC.

The chain links TRBV4-1 to TRBJ2-1; D might be TRBD1 (6 bases). CDR3 size: 17 residues. Germline V gene lookup returns CDR1 MGHRA and CDR2 YSYEKL. Trimming took 0 bases from V and 3 from J, leaving 15 bases between them. The CDR3 DNA is TGCGCCAGCAGCCAAGATTTCGAGGGGGAGATCTACAATGAGCAGTTCTTC. It encodes CASSQDFEGEIYNEQFF.

J is TRBJ1-3 and V is TRBV6-5, with a tentative D call TRBD1 (6 bases). The CDR3 loop spans 14 amino acids. The V end was cut by 6 bases, the J end by 2 bases, with 11 bases between. Per germline, CDR1 MNHEY and CDR2 SVGAGI. DNA of the CDR3: TGTGCCAGCAGCCCAGGGGTGGCTGGAAACACCATATATTTT. Amino acid sequence: CASSPGVAGNTIYF.

This clone was detected once. This sequence joins TRBV19 and TRBJ1-4, with TRBD1 matching 8 bases. The CDR3 runs to 15 residues. The trim removed 5 bases at V and 5 bases at J, leaving 7 bases unmatched. CDR1 and CDR2 (germline): LNHDA, SQIVND (reference sequence). CDR3 loop: CASSLRQGFNEKLFF. The CDR3 DNA is TGTGCCAGTAGTCTTCGACAGGGGTTCAATGAAAAACTGTTTTTT.

The chain couples TRBV19 to TRBJ1-5; D remains unclear. The germline V gene encodes CDR1 LNHDA and CDR2 SQIVND (reference sequence). This CDR3 has 14 amino acids. Trimming shortened V by 4 bases and J by 3 bases, and 10 bases separated the two germline ends. CDR3 sequence (DNA): TGTGCCAGTAGTAGCCGAGGGCCCAATCAGCCCCAGCATTTT. The encoded protein is CASSSRGPNQPQHF.

The chain links TRBV29-1 to TRBJ2-7; TRBD1 agrees at 10 bases. This CDR3 spans 13 amino acids. V lost 5 bases and J lost 2; bases outside the gene matches: 3. CDR1 is SQVTM, CDR2 ANQGSEA, per germline. CDR3 protein: CSVRTGGAYEQYF. The CDR3 DNA follows: TGCAGCGTTCGGACAGGGGGGGCCTACGAGCAGTACTTC.

This clone was observed a single time. This chain links TRBV5-1 with TRBJ2-5, with 10 bases lining up with TRBD1. With V trimmed by 1 base and J by 3 bases, 3 bases remained unmatched. This CDR3 comprises 15 residues. The V gene's germline CDR1 is SGHRS and CDR2 YFSETQ. This CDR3 is CASSLLTGGEETQYF. The CDR3 DNA reads as TGCGCCAGCAGCTTGTTGACAGGGGGCGAAGAGACCCAGTACTTC.

V and J are TRBV6-5 and TRBJ1-1, with D possibly being TRBD1 (6 bases). This CDR3 has 16 residues. Trimming took off 2 bases at V and 3 bases at J, with 16 bases between the two ends. Germline V gene data show CDR1 as MNHEY and CDR2 as SVGAGI. CDR3 in DNA: TGTGCCAGCAGTTACGGTGGGGGCCTAAAGGACACTGAAGCTTTCTTT. The encoded protein is CASSYGGGLKDTEAFF.

The chain has TRBV6-5 and TRBJ2-1; a weak D match, TRBD2 (5 bases). Germline V CDR1 and CDR2: MNHEY, SVGAGI. V lost 6 bases and J 0 bases, leaving 12 bases between the germline ends. This CDR3 spans 15 amino acids. CDR3 DNA: TGTGCCAGCAGCCCAACTAGGAGCTCCTACAATGAGCAGTTCTTC. Translating gives CASSPTRSSYNEQFF.

The count of this clone is one. The V and J genes are TRBV4-2 and TRBJ1-6; D remains ambiguous. Trimming shortened V by 2 bases and J by 4 bases, and 15 bases separated the two germline ends. Germline V gene data show CDR1 as LGHNA and CDR2 as YNFKEQ. This CDR3 is 17 amino acids long. As DNA, the CDR3 is TGTGCCAGCAGCCAACAAGCAGGACTGCAGTATAATTCACCCCTCCACTTT. It translates to CASSQQAGLQYNSPLHF.

V usage is TRBV7-3 and J usage is TRBJ2-2; 10 bases fit TRBD2. The V gene's germline CDR1 is SGHTA and CDR2 FQGTGA. This CDR3 is 14 amino acids long. The V segment lost 5 bases and the J segment 7 bases; nucleotides outside the gene matches: 4. The CDR3 protein is CASSRLAGFGELFF. The CDR3 DNA is TGTGCCAGCAGCCGACTAGCGGGTTTCGGGGAGCTGTTTTTT.

V and J are TRBV28 and TRBJ1-1; 9 nucleotides align to TRBD1. Germline CDR1 is MDHEN and CDR2 is SYDVKM. V trimming: 6 bases; J trimming: 1 base; junction bases outside the gene matches: 12. CDR3 length: 17 residues. The CDR3: CASSAVGDRDPNTEAFF. The CDR3 nucleotides read TGTGCCAGCAGCGCTGTGGGGGACAGGGACCCGAACACTGAAGCTTTCTTT.

The rearrangement links TRBV12-3 or TRBV12-4 to TRBJ2-7, with D possibly TRBD1 on 5 matching bases. Deletions cut 2 bases from V and 6 bases from J, with 8 bases between. The CDR3 has 12 amino acids. The CDR3 loop reads CASSLRGSEQYF. In DNA form, the CDR3 reads TGTGCCAGCAGTTTAAGGGGCAGCGAGCAGTACTTC.

The rearrangement uses TRBV5-1 and TRBJ2-7, with D maybe TRBD1 (5 bases). Germline CDR1 and CDR2: SGHRS and YFSETQ. The V end was cut by 0 bases, the J end by 6 bases, with 13 bases between. This CDR3 has 14 amino acids. The CDR3 nucleotides read TGCGCCAGCAGCTTGGGTCAGGGATCCCTCGAGCAGTACTTC. It yields the protein CASSLGQGSLEQYF.

V usage is TRBV3-1 (or the pseudogene TRBV3-2) and J usage is TRBJ2-7; TRBD1 aligns across 11 bases. The trim removed 4 bases at V and 4 bases at J, leaving 3 bases unmatched. The CDR3 is made up of 14 amino acids. CDR1 and CDR2 (germline): LGHDT, YNNKEL (reference sequence). CDR3 in DNA: TGTGCCAGCAGCCGGGGACAGGGGGTATACGAGCAGTACTTC. Translating it yields CASSRGQGVYEQYF.

V gene TRBV18 combines with J gene TRBJ1-3; D is unresolved. CDR3 length: 16 residues. From germline, CDR1 is KGHSH and CDR2 LQKENI. The V gene lost 3 bases and the J gene lost 0 bases, with 12 bases spanning the gap. DNA for the CDR3: TGTGCCAGCTCACCTGATGGAGGGATCTCTGGAAACACCATATATTTT. Translation: CASSPDGGISGNTIYF.

This clone was detected once. The chain couples TRBV6-1 to TRBJ1-3, with 7 bases matching TRBD1. The CDR3 totals 16 residues. Germline V CDR1 and CDR2: MNHNS, SASEGT. The V and J ends lost 4 bases and 0 bases, in that order; junction bases with no gene match: 6. The CDR3 loop reads CASSGTGPSSGNTIYF. The CDR3 bases are TGTGCCAGCAGTGGGACAGGACCTTCCTCTGGAAACACCATATATTTT.